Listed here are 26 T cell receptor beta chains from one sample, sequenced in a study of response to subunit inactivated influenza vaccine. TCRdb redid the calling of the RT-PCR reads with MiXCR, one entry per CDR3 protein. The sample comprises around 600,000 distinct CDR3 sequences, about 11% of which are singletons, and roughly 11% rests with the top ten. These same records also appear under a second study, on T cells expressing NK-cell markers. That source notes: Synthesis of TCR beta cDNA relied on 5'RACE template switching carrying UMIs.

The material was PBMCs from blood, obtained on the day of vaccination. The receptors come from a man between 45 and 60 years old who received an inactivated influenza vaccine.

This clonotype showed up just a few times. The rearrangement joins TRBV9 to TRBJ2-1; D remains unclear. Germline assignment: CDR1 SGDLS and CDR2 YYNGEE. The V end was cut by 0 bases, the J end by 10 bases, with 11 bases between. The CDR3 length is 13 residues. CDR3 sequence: CASSVGPGVEQFF. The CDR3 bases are TGTGCCAGCAGCGTAGGTCCCGGTGTGGAGCAGTTCTTC.

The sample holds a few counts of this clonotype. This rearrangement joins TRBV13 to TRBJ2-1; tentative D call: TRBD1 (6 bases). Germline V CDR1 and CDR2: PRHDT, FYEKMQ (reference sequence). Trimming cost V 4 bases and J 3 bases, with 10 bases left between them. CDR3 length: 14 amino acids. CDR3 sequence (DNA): TGTGCCAGCAGCTATAACAGGGTCTACAATGAGCAGTTCTTC. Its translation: CASSYNRVYNEQFF.

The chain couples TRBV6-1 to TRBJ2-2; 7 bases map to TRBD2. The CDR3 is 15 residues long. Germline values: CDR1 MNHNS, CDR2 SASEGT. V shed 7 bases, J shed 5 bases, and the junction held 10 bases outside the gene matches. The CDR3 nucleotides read TGTGCCAGCACCCGTCGAGCGGGGAAAACCGGGGAGCTGTTTTTT. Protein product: CASTRRAGKTGELFF.

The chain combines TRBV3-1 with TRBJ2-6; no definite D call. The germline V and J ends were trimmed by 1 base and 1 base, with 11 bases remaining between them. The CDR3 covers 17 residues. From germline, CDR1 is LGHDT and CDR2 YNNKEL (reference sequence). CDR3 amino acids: CASSQAVFLSGANVLTF. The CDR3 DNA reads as TGTGCCAGCAGCCAAGCGGTATTTCTTTCTGGGGCCAACGTCCTGACTTTC.

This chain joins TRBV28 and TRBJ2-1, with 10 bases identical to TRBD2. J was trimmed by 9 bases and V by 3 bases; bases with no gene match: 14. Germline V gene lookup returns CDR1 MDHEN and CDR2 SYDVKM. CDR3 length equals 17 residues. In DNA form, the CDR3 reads TGTGCCAGCAGTTTCAGCGGGGGGGCGGGCCTTTATAGTGAGCAGTTCTTC. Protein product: CASSFSGGAGLYSEQFF.

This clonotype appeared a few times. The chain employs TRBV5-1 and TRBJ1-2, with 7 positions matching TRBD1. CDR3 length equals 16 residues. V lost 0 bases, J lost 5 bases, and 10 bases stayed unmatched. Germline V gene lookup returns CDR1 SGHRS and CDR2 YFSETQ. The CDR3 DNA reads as TGCGCCAGCAGCTTGGGGTCGGGACAGAATAATTATGGCTACACCTTC. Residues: CASSLGSGQNNYGYTF.

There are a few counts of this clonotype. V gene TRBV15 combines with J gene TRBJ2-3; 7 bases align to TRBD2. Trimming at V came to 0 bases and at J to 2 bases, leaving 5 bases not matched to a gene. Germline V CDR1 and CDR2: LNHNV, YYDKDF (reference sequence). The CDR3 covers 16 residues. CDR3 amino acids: CATSRDRTRFTDTQYF. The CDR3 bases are TGTGCCACCAGCAGAGATAGGACTAGATTCACAGATACGCAGTATTTT.

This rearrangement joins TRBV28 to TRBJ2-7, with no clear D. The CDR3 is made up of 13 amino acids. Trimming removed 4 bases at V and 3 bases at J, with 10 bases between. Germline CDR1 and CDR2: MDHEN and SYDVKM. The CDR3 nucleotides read TGTGCCAGCAGTTACTGGGAAGGCTACGAGCAGTACTTC. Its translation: CASSYWEGYEQYF.

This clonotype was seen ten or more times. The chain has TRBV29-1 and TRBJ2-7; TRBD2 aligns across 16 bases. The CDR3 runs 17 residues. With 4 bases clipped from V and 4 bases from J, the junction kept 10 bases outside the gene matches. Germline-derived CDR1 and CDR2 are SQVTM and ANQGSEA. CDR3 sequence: CSVGATGTSGRAYEQYF. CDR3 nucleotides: TGCAGCGTTGGTGCAACCGGGACTAGCGGGAGGGCTTACGAGCAGTACTTC.

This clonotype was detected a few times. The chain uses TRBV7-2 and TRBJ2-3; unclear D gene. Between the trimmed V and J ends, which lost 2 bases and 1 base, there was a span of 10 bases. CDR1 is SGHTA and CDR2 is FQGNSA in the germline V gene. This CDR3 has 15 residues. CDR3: CASSLTYYGTDTQYF. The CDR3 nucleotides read TGTGCCAGCAGCTTAACCTACTACGGCACAGATACGCAGTATTTT. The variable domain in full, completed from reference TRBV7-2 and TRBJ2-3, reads GAGVSQSPSNKVTEKGKDVELRCDPISGHTALYWYRQSLGQGLEFLIYFQGNSAPDKSGLPSDRFSAERTGGSVSTLTIQRTQQEDSAVYLCASSLTYYGTDTQYFGPGTRLTVL.

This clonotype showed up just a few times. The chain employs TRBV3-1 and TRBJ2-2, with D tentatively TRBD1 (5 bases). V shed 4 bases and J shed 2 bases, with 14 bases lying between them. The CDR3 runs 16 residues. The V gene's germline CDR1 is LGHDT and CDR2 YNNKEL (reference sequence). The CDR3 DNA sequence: TGTGCCAGCAGCCCAAGGGGCAAAGTTAACACCGGGGAGCTGTTTTTT. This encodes CASSPRGKVNTGELFF.

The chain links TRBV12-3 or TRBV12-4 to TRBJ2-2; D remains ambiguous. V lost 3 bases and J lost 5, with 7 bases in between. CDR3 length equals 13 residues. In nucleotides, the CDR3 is TGTGCCAGCAGTTTTTATGTAACCGGGGAGCTGTTTTTT. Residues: CASSFYVTGELFF.

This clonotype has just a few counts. DNA for the CDR3: TGTGCCAGCAGCCTGGGACAGGGTAACCTCCTTGAGACCCAGTACTTC. This translates into CASSLGQGNLLETQYF. The chain recombines TRBV7-9 with TRBJ2-5, with 9 bases aligning to TRBD1. Germline CDR1 reads SEHNR; CDR2 reads FQNEAQ (reference sequence). The CDR3 is 16 amino acids. After removal of 5 bases from V and 5 bases from J, the junction contained 12 bases not matched to a gene.

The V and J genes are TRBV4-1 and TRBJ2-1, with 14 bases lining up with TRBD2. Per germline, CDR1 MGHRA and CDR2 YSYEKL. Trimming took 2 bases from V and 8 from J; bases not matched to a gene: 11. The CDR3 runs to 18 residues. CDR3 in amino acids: CASSQSQGLAGVNHEQFF. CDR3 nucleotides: TGCGCCAGCAGCCAATCCCAGGGACTAGCGGGGGTAAATCATGAGCAGTTCTTC.

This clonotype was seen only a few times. The CDR3: CSAHRPGTGQPQHF. The CDR3 DNA reads TGCAGTGCTCACAGGCCGGGGACGGGTCAGCCCCAGCATTTT. V usage is TRBV20-1 and J usage is TRBJ1-5; tentative D call: TRBD1 (5 bases). Germline V gene lookup returns CDR1 DFQATT and CDR2 SNEGSKA (reference sequence). V shed 5 bases and J shed 6 bases, with 17 bases lying between them. The CDR3 is 14 amino acids.

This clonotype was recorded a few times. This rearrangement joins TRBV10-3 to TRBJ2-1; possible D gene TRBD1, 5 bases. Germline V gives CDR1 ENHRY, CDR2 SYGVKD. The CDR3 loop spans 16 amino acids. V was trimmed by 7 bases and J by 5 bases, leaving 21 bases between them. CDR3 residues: CAIKAIRGEGDNEQFF. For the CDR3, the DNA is TGTGCCATCAAAGCGATAAGGGGCGAAGGGGACAATGAGCAGTTCTTC.

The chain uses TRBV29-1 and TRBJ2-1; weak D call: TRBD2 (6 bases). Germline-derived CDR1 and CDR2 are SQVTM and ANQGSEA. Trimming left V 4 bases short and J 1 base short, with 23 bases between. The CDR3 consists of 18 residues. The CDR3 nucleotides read TGCAGCGTTGTCGGGCAGGGTCATCGTGGGAGGTCCTACAATGAGCAGTTCTTC. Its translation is CSVVGQGHRGRSYNEQFF.

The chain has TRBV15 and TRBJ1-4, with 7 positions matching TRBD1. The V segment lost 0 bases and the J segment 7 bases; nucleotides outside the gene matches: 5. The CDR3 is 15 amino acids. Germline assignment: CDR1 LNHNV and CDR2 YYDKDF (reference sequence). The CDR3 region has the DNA TGTGCCACCAGCAGAGACCGGGACAGAGCTGAAAAACTGTTTTTT. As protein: CATSRDRDRAEKLFF.

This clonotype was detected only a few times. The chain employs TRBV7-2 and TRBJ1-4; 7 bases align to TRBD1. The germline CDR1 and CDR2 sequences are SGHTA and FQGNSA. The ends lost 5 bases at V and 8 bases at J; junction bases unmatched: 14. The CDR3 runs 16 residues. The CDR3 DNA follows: TGTGCCAGCAGCCCCCGTGTGGCAGGGGGAAGGGAAAAACTGTTTTTT. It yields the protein CASSPRVAGGREKLFF.

The CDR3 nucleotides read TGCAGTGCTTCTTACAGGGTTAGCTCCTACGAGCAGTACTTC. As protein: CSASYRVSSYEQYF. The chain joins TRBV20-1 to TRBJ2-7; tentative D call: TRBD1 (6 bases). CDR1 is DFQATT and CDR2 is SNEGSKA in the germline V gene (reference sequence). Trimming removed 5 bases from V and 0 bases from J, with 14 bases in between. The CDR3 length is 14 residues.

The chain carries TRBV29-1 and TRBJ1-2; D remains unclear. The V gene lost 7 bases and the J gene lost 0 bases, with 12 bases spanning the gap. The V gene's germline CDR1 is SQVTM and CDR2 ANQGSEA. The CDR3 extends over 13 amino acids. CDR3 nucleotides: TGCAGCGCCGCGCCAGGTACTAACTATGGCTACACCTTC. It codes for CSAAPGTNYGYTF. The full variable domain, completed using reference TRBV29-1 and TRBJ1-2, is SAVISQKPSRDICQRGTSLTIQCQVDSQVTMMFWYRQQPGQSLTLIATANQGSEATYESGFVIDKFPISRPNLTFSTLTVSNMSPEDSSIYLCSAAPGTNYGYTFGSGTRLTVV.

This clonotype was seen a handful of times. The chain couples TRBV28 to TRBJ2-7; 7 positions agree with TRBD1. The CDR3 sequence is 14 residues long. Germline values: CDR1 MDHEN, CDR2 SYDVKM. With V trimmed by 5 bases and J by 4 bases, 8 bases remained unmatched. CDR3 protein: CASSPRGFIYEQYF. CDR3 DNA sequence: TGTGCCAGCAGTCCCAGGGGGTTTATTTACGAGCAGTACTTC.

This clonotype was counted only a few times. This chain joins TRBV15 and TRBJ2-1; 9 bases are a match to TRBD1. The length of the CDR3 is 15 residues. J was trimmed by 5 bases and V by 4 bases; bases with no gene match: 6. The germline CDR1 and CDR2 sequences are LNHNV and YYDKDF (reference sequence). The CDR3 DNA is TGTGCCACCAGCAACTGGGACAGGGATAACAATGAGCAGTTCTTC. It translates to CATSNWDRDNNEQFF.

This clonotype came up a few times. The CDR3 DNA sequence: TGCAGTGCTAGGCATCCCGTGGAGGGAACCTACGAGCAGTACTTC. The encoded protein is CSARHPVEGTYEQYF. V and J are TRBV20-1 and TRBJ2-7; possible D gene TRBD2, 6 bases. There are 15 residues in the CDR3. The V gene's germline CDR1 is DFQATT and CDR2 SNEGSKA (reference sequence). The germline V and J ends were trimmed by 3 bases and 2 bases, with 17 bases remaining between them.

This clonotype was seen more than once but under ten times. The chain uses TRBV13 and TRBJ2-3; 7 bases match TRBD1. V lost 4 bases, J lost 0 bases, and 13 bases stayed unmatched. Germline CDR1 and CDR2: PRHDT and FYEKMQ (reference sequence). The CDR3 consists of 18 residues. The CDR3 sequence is CASSSAPDRTSSTDTQYF. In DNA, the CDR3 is TGTGCCAGCAGCTCAGCCCCGGACAGGACTTCTAGCACAGATACGCAGTATTTT. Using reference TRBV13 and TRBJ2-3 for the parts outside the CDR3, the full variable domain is AAGVIQSPRHLIKEKRETATLKCYPIPRHDTVYWYQQGPGQDPQFLISFYEKMQSDKGSIPDRFSAQQFSDYHSELNMSSLELGDSALYFCASSSAPDRTSSTDTQYFGPGTRLTVL.

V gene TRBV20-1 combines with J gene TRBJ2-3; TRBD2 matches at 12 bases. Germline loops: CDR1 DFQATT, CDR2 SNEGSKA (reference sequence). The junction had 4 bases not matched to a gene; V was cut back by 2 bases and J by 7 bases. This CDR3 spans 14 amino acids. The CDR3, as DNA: TGCAGTGCTAGACTAGCGGGAGGGCCTAATACGCAGTATTTT. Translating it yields CSARLAGGPNTQYF.